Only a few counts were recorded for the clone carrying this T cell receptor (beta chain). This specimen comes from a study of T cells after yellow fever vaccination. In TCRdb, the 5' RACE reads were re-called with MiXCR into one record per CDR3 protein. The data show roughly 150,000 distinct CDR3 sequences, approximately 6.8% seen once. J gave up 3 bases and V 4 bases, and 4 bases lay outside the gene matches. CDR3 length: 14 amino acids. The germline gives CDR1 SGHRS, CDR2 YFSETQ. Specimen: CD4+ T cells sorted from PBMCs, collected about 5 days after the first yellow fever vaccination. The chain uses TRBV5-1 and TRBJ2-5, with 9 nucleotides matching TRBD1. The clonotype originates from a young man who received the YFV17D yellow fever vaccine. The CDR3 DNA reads TGCGCCAGCAGCGGAGGACAGGGGAAAGAGACCCAGTACTTC. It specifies CASSGGQGKETQYF.